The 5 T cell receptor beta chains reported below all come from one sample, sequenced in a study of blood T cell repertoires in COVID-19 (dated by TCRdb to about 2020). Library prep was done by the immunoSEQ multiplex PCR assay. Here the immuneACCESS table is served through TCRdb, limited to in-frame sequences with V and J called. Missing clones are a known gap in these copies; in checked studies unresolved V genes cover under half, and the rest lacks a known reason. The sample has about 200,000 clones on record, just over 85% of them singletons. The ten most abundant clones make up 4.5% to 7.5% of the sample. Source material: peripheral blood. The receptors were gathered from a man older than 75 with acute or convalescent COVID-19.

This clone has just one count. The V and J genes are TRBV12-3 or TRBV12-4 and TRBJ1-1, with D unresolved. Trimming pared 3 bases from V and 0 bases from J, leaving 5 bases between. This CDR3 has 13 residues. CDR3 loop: CASSLSVNTEAFF. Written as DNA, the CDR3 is TGTGCCAGCAGTTTGTCAGTGAACACTGAAGCTTTCTTT.

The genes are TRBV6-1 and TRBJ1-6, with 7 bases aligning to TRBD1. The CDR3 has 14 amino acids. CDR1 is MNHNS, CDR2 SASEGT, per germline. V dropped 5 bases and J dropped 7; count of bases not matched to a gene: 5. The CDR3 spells CASSLDRKNSPLHF. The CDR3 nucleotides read TGTGCCAGCAGTCTGGACAGGAAGAATTCACCCCTCCACTTT.

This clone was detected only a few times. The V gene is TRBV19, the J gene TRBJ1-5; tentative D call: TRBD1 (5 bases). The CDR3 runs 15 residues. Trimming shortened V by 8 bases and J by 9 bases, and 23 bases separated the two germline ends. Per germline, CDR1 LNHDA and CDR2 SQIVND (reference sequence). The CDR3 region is CASRPGSQGFWPQHF. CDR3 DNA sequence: TGTGCCAGTCGGCCCGGGAGTCAGGGCTTTTGGCCCCAGCATTTT.

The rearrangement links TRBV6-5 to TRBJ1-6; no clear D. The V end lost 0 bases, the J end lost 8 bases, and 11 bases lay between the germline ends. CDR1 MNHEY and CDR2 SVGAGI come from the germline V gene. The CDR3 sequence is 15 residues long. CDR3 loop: CASSYSGGGYSPLHF. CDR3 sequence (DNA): TGTGCCAGCAGTTACTCCGGTGGAGGGTATTCACCCCTCCACTTT.

The CDR3 spells CASSHAGYAAEAFF. CDR3 DNA sequence: TGTGCCAGCAGCCACGCAGGGTATGCGGCTGAAGCTTTCTTT. V usage is TRBV7-2 and J usage is TRBJ1-1; tentatively, D is TRBD1 (5 bases). CDR3 size: 14 residues. V lost 5 bases to trimming and J lost 6 bases, with 16 bases between them. Looked up from germline, CDR1 is SGHTA and CDR2 is FQGNSA.